One TCR beta chain is described in this entry. Its antigen is unidentified. Profiling relied on immunoSEQ multiplex PCR, and the TCRdb table lists in-frame clones only, not all of them. The profile shows tens of thousands of clones, approximately 93% of them singletons. This entry comes from a study of cytomegalovirus exposure and HLA in healthy donors. Overall study findings and caveats: Reports credit the classifier with highly specific, highly sensitive diagnosis of cytomegalovirus status.

Between the trimmed V and J ends, which lost 6 bases and 2 bases, there was a span of 16 bases. CDR1 is GTSNPN and CDR2 is SVGIG in the germline V gene (reference sequence). This CDR3 spans 15 amino acids. This clonotype was sampled from a woman aged 18-29 years in good health and CMV-seronegative. The sequenced material came from PBMCs. The chain recombines TRBV30 with TRBJ1-4; TRBD1 is a possible D gene (5 bases). Here the CDR3 reads CACGTSRQTNEKLFF. CDR3 nucleotides: TGTGCCTGTGGGACTTCCAGACAGACTAATGAAAAACTGTTTTTT.